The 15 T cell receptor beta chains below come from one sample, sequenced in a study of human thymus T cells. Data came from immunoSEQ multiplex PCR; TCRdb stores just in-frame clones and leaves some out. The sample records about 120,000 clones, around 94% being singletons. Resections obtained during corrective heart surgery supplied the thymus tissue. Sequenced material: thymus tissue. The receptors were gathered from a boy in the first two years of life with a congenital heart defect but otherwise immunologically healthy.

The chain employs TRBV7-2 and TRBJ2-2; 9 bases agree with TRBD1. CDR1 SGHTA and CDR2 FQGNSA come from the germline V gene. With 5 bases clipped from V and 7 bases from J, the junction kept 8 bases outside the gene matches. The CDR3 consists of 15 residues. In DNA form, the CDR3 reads TGTGCCAGCAGCCACCGGGACAGGGCAAACGGGGAGCTGTTTTTT. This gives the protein CASSHRDRANGELFF.

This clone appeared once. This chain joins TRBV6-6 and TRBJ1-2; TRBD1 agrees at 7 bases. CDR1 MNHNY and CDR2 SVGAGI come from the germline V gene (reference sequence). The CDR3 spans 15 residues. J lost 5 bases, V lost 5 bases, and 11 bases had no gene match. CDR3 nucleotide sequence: TGTGCCAGCAGTACACGACAGGGAACGGGGTATGGCTACACCTTC. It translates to CASSTRQGTGYGYTF.

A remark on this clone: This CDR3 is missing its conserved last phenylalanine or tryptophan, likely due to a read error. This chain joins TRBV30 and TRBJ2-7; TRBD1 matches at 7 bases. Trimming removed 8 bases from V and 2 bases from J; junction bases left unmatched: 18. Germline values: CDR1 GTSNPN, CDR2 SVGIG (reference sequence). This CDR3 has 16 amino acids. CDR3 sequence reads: CASSLEAEQGAYEQYI. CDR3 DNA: TGTGCCAGCAGCTTGGAGGCGGAGCAGGGGGCCTACGAGCAGTACATC.

As DNA, the CDR3 is TGTGCCAGTACTCTCGGGGCCCCCCAACGACAATACAATGAGCAGTTCTTC. Residues: CASTLGAPQRQYNEQFF. The chain carries TRBV5-6 and TRBJ2-1; the D call may be TRBD1 or TRBD2 (5 bases each). The CDR3 has 17 amino acids. The V end lost 8 bases, the J end lost 4 bases, and 25 bases lay between the germline ends. In germline, CDR1 is SGHDT, CDR2 YYEEEE.

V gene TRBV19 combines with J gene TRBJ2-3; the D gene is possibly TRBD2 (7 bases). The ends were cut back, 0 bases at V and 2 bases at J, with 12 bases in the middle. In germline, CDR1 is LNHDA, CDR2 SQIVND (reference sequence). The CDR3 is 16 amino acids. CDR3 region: CASSIDGGGPTDTQYF. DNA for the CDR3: TGTGCCAGTAGTATAGATGGGGGGGGCCCCACAGATACGCAGTATTTT.

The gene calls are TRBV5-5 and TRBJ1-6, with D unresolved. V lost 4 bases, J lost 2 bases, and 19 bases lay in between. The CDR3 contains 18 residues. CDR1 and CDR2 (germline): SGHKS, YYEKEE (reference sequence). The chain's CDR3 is CASSPKAPGIAYNSPLHF. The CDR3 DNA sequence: TGTGCCAGCAGCCCCAAGGCCCCGGGTATAGCCTATAATTCACCCCTCCACTTT.

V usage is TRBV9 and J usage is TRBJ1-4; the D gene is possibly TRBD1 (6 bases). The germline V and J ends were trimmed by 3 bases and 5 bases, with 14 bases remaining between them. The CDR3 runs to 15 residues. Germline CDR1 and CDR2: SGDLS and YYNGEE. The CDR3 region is CASSGNPGANEKLFF. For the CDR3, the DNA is TGTGCCAGCAGCGGGAACCCAGGGGCCAATGAAAAACTGTTTTTT.

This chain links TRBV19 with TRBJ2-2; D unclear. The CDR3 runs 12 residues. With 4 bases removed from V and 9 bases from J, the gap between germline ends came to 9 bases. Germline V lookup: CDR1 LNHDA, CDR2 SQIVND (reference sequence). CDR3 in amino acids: CASSNQGRELFF. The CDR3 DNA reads TGTGCCAGTAGTAATCAAGGGAGGGAGCTGTTTTTT. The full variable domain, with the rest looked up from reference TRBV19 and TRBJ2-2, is DGGITQSPKYLFRKEGQNVTLSCEQNLNHDAMYWYRQDPGQGLRLIYYSQIVNDFQKGDIAEGYSVSREKKESFPLTVTSAQKNPTAFYLCASSNQGRELFFGEGSRLTVL.

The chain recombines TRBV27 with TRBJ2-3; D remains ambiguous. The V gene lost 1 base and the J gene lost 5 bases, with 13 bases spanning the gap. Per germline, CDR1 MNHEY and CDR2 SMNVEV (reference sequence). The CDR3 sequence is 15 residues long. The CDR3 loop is CASSLWNPPEDTQYF. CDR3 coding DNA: TGTGCCAGCAGTTTATGGAACCCCCCCGAAGATACGCAGTATTTT.

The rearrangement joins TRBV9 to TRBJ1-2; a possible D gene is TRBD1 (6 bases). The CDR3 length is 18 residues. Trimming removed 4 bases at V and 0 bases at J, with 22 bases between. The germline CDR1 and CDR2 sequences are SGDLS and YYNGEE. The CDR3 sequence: CASSLGRDTYLPNYGYTF. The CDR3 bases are TGTGCCAGCAGCCTAGGAAGGGACACCTACTTACCTAACTATGGCTACACCTTC.

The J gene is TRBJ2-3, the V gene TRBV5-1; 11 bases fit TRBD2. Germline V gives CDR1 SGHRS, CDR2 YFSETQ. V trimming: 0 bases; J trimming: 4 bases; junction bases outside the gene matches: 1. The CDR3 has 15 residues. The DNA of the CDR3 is TGCGCCAGCAGCTTGGTAGCGGGGGGGGCAGATACGCAGTATTTT. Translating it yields CASSLVAGGADTQYF.

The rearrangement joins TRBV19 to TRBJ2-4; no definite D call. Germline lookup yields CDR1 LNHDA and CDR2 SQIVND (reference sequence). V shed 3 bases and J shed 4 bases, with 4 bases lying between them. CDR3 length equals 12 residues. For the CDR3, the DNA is TGTGCCAGTAGTATCCAGAAAAACATTCAGTACTTC. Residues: CASSIQKNIQYF.

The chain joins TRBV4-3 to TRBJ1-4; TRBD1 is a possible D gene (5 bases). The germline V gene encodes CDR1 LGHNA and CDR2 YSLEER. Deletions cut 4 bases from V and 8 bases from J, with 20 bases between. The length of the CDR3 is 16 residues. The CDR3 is CASSLIGEGRDEKLFF. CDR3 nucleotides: TGCGCCAGCAGCCTTATCGGGGAGGGGAGGGACGAAAAACTGTTTTTT.

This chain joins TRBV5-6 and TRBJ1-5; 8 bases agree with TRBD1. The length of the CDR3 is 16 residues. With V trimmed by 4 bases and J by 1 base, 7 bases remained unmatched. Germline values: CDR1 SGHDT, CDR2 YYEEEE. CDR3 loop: CASSRTGSKSNQPQHF. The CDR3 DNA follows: TGTGCCAGCAGCCGGACAGGGTCTAAGAGCAATCAGCCCCAGCATTTT.

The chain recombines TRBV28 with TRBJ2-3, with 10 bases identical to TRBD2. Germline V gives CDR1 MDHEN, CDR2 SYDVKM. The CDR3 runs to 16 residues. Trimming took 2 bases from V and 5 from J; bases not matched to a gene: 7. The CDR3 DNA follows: TGTGCCAGCAGTTTAAGAGCGGGGGGGCAGGAAGATACGCAGTATTTT. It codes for CASSLRAGGQEDTQYF.